This record concerns one TCR beta chain sequence. Its specificity is unknown. The source of the sample is a study of T cells after posttransplantation cyclophosphamide. Study-level results: Recipient CMV seropositivity and CMV reactivation strongly tracked TRB clonality. TRB overlap between skin or GI tissue T cells and blood was limited. Donor-recipient repertoire similarity was low at 1-2 months, rising over year one.

Method: immunoSEQ multiplex PCR; TCRdb's copy keeps in-frame clones and lacks some. In the table there are 45,000 to 65,000 clones, roughly 84% of which are singletons. The origin of this receptor is a man aged 25 to 40 with a blood cancer, CMV-positive, and with a related stem cell donor. The sequencing sample was made of PBMCs.

As DNA, the CDR3 is TGTGCCAGCAGCTTCCTAGCGGAATTTGGGGAGCAGTTCTTC. It yields the protein CASSFLAEFGEQFF. The chain combines TRBV7-8 with TRBJ2-1, with TRBD2 matching over 7 bases. CDR3 length: 14 residues. The germline gives CDR1 SGHVS, CDR2 FQNEAQ. Trimming removed 3 bases from V and 10 bases from J; junction bases left unmatched: 9.